Listed below are T cell receptor beta chains from one sample, sequenced in a study of T cells expressing NK-cell markers. TCRdb re-called the 5' RACE reads and catalogs CDR3 proteins one per entry, DNA excluded. This sample contains a few hundred thousand distinct CDR3 sequences. Sequencing was done on a sample of blood T cells: a sorted CD56 or NKG2C T cell subset, CD4+ or CD8+ T cells, or bulk PBMC T cells (not recorded which). These receptors were taken from a man aged 18-75 years in good health. CDR3s include the opening cysteine and the closing phenylalanine or tryptophan.

CDR3 protein: CSAAVGGIQETQYF
V gene: TRBV20-1
J gene: TRBJ2-5

CDR3 protein: CASSLVLAGTRGTQYF
V gene: TRBV5-1
J gene: TRBJ2-3

CDR3 protein: CASSYSKGTGFSSGSPLHF
V gene: TRBV6-5
J gene: TRBJ1-6

CDR3 protein: CASTRGQGYTF
V gene: TRBV28
J gene: TRBJ1-2

CDR3 protein: CASSRNPGQGNVKYF
V gene: TRBV3-1
J gene: TRBJ2-5

CDR3 protein: CASSKGLAVAKNIQYF
V gene: TRBV19
J gene: TRBJ2-4

CDR3 protein: CASRSGTAEKNSPLHF
V gene: TRBV12-3/TRBV12-4
J gene: TRBJ1-6

CDR3 protein: CASSLTPGHRGKADTQYF
V gene: TRBV3-1
J gene: TRBJ2-3

CDR3 protein: CASSPSAALINEQFF
V gene: TRBV18
J gene: TRBJ2-1

CDR3 protein: CASSSHWFSGANVLTF
V gene: TRBV5-1
J gene: TRBJ2-6

CDR3 protein: CASSFGLRGGQWPDTQYF
V gene: TRBV5-1
J gene: TRBJ2-3

CDR3 protein: CASSPGTGATNEKLFF
V gene: TRBV5-1
J gene: TRBJ1-4

CDR3 protein: CASGLTTGGQETQYF
V gene: TRBV12-5
J gene: TRBJ2-5

CDR3 protein: CASTQRSSGAEQYF
V gene: TRBV7-2
J gene: TRBJ2-7

CDR3 protein: CSATVSWSNQPQHF
V gene: TRBV20-1
J gene: TRBJ1-5

CDR3 protein: CASRVGMGETQYF
V gene: TRBV6-1
J gene: TRBJ2-5

CDR3 protein: CASSPLPGLDEQYF
V gene: TRBV7-9
J gene: TRBJ2-7

CDR3 protein: CASSLWLGTPSGANVLTF
V gene: TRBV5-6
J gene: TRBJ2-6

CDR3 protein: CASSLGDRASSYEQYF
V gene: TRBV5-1
J gene: TRBJ2-7

CDR3 protein: CASSQDQVKGGQYF
V gene: TRBV3-1
J gene: TRBJ2-7

CDR3 protein: CSATGLAGVYNEQFF
V gene: TRBV20-1
J gene: TRBJ2-1

CDR3 protein: CASSKTFDREAYEQYF
V gene: TRBV5-1
J gene: TRBJ2-7

CDR3 protein: CASSLSGGNYGYTF
V gene: TRBV7-2
J gene: TRBJ1-2

CDR3 protein: CSARTPSGYSTTDTQYF
V gene: TRBV20-1
J gene: TRBJ2-3